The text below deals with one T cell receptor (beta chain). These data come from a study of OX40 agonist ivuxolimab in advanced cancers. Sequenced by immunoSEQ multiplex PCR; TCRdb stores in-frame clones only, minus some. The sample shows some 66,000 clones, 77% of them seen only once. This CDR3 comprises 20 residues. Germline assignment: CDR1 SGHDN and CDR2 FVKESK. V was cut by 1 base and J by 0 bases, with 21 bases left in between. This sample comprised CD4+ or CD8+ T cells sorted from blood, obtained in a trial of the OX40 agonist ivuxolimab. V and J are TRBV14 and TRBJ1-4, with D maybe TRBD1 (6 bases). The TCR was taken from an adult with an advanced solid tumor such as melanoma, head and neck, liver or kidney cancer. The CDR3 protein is CASSQGLPTGGRATNEKLFF. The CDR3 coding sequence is TGTGCCAGCAGCCAAGGTCTACCGACAGGTGGCCGTGCAACTAATGAAAAACTGTTTTTT.